What follows are 2 T cell receptor beta chains derived from one specimen sequenced in a study of CD8 T cells in ankylosing spondylitis (dated by TCRdb to about 2017). The library was made by 5' RACE. Sequencing was performed on an Illumina HiSeq 2500. TCRdb redid the processing of the public reads, applying fastp at Q25 and MiXCR, and retained in-frame beta chains. Entries are consolidated by CDR3 protein sequence, retaining the most common genes and DNA. In all, the sample holds 250,000 to 300,000 distinct CDR3 sequences, and over 15% of those were seen once. In total, the top ten clones hold 25% to 40% of the sample. Sequencing was done on a sample of blood, either unsorted or a sorted T cell fraction (not recorded which). All receptors come from a male donor with ankylosing spondylitis or in good health (not recorded which).

This clonotype has a handful of counts. The rearrangement joins TRBV29-1 to TRBJ2-1; 10 nucleotides match TRBD2. From germline, CDR1 is SQVTM and CDR2 ANQGSEA. CDR3 size: 15 residues. Trimming removed 3 bases from V and 4 bases from J; junction bases left unmatched: 6. CDR3 sequence: CSVDNQREGYNEQFF. The CDR3 DNA sequence: TGCAGCGTTGACAACCAGCGGGAGGGGTACAATGAGCAGTTCTTC.

J is TRBJ2-1 and V is TRBV14, with TRBD2 identical over 12 bases. Germline V gene lookup returns CDR1 SGHDN and CDR2 FVKESK. V was pared by 5 bases and J by 8 bases, with 7 bases of the junction left unmatched. The CDR3 length is 15 residues. The CDR3 loop reads CASSYRTSGNYEQFF. In DNA form, the CDR3 reads TGTGCCAGCAGCTACCGGACTAGCGGGAATTATGAGCAGTTCTTC.